This entry lists 30 T cell receptor beta chains sequenced from one sample in a study of technical replicates of blood from a handful of donors. The repertoire was sequenced with immunoSEQ multiplex PCR; TCRdb's copy has only in-frame clones and lacks some. Of tens of thousands of clones in the sample, about 92% were seen once. Sequences were obtained from T cells isolated from PBMCs. These receptors all stem from a human donor in good health.

The chain couples TRBV5-1 to TRBJ2-3; 8 nucleotides agree with TRBD2. CDR1 SGHRS and CDR2 YFSETQ come from the germline V gene. The CDR3 is made up of 14 amino acids. Germline trimming cut 3 bases from V and 5 bases from J; bases unmatched to any gene: 5. This CDR3 is CASSSERGKDTQYF. DNA of the CDR3: TGCGCCAGCAGCTCCGAGCGGGGGAAAGATACGCAGTATTTT.

The V gene is TRBV28, the J gene TRBJ2-5; TRBD1 is a possible D gene (6 bases). Trimming took off 3 bases at V and 1 base at J, with 15 bases between the two ends. This CDR3 has 16 amino acids. In germline, CDR1 is MDHEN, CDR2 SYDVKM. The CDR3 here is CASSLEEAGAQETQYF. The CDR3 bases are TGTGCCAGCAGTTTGGAAGAGGCAGGGGCCCAAGAGACCCAGTACTTC. Complete variable domain (other parts from reference TRBV28 and TRBJ2-5): DVKVTQSSRYLVKRTGEKVFLECVQDMDHENMFWYRQDPGLGLRLIYFSYDVKMKEKGDIPEGYSVSREKKERFSLILESASTNQTSMYLCASSLEEAGAQETQYFGPGTRLLVL.

This chain uses TRBV6-5 with TRBJ2-1; a weak D match, TRBD2 (5 bases). There are 16 residues in the CDR3. Germline loops: CDR1 MNHEY, CDR2 SVGAGI. Trimming removed 0 bases from V and 5 bases from J, with 14 bases in between. The CDR3 nucleotides read TGTGCCAGCAGTTACTCGGATTTAGCGTCAAACAATGAGCAGTTCTTC. It is translated as CASSYSDLASNNEQFF.

The chain employs TRBV6-1 and TRBJ1-5; D is possibly TRBD1 (6 bases). Germline V lookup: CDR1 MNHNS, CDR2 SASEGT. CDR3 length equals 12 residues. Trimming pared 6 bases from V and 12 bases from J, leaving 15 bases between. The CDR3 region is CASSVDTGLQHF. CDR3 DNA sequence: TGTGCCAGCAGCGTAGATACAGGGCTCCAGCATTTT.

The CDR3 DNA reads as TGTGCCACCGCTTCCACGGGACTCTATAATTCACCCCTCCACTTT. This gives the protein CATASTGLYNSPLHF. V is TRBV2 and J is TRBJ1-6; D is possibly TRBD1 (5 bases). Trimming removed 10 bases at V and 3 bases at J, with 16 bases between. Per germline, CDR1 SNHLY and CDR2 FYNNEI. The CDR3 sequence is 15 residues long.

The rearrangement links TRBV10-3 to TRBJ2-1; no clear D. The CDR3 length is 11 residues. Deletions cut 3 bases from V and 11 bases from J, with 8 bases between. Germline V gives CDR1 ENHRY, CDR2 SYGVKD. The CDR3 reads CAISENAQQFF. CDR3 DNA: TGTGCCATCAGTGAAAACGCGCAGCAGTTCTTC.

This chain uses TRBV5-1 with TRBJ2-7; the D gene is possibly TRBD2 (5 bases). V lost 1 base and J lost 2, with 13 bases in between. CDR1 SGHRS and CDR2 YFSETQ come from the germline V gene. The CDR3 runs to 15 residues. The CDR3 region has the DNA TGCGCCAGCAGCTTGTCTGGCGGGCCCACCTACGAGCAGTACTTC. It encodes CASSLSGGPTYEQYF.

The genes are TRBV5-1 and TRBJ1-3; 9 bases map to TRBD1. Trimming took 7 bases from V and 5 from J; bases not matched to a gene: 10. CDR3 length equals 15 residues. In germline, CDR1 is SGHRS, CDR2 YFSETQ. Here the CDR3 DNA reads TGCGCCAGCCAACCGGGACAGGGTTCAAGAAACACCATATATTTT. It is translated as CASQPGQGSRNTIYF.

V is TRBV5-1 and J is TRBJ1-2; D unresolved. Trimming shortened V by 0 bases and J by 4 bases, and 13 bases separated the two germline ends. Germline V gene data show CDR1 as SGHRS and CDR2 as YFSETQ. This CDR3 comprises 15 residues. The CDR3: CASSLARALGYGYTF. The CDR3 DNA reads as TGCGCCAGCAGCTTGGCGCGTGCGCTTGGCTATGGCTACACCTTC. The full variable domain, in which reference TRBV5-1 and TRBJ1-2 provide the parts outside the CDR3, is KAGVTQTPRYLIKTRGQQVTLSCSPISGHRSVSWYQQTPGQGLQFLFEYFSETQRNKGNFPGRFSGRQFSNSRSEMNVSTLELGDSALYLCASSLARALGYGYTFGSGTRLTVV.

This clone was seen more than once but under ten times. J is TRBJ2-7 and V is TRBV25-1, with TRBD2 matching over 10 bases. Per germline, CDR1 MGHDK and CDR2 SYGVNS. With 6 bases clipped from V and 4 bases from J, the junction kept 15 bases outside the gene matches. This CDR3 is 17 amino acids long. The CDR3 DNA reads as TGTGCCAGCAGAAGGAACAAAGCGGGAGGGCCTATGTACGAGCAGTACTTC. Amino acid sequence: CASRRNKAGGPMYEQYF.

The chain links TRBV10-2 to TRBJ1-1, with D unresolved. V was cut by 3 bases and J by 12 bases, with 17 bases left in between. CDR1 is WSHSY and CDR2 is SAAADI in the germline V gene. This CDR3 contains 13 residues. The CDR3 is CASSDVWAEETFF. As DNA, the CDR3 is TGCGCCAGCAGTGACGTCTGGGCAGAAGAAACTTTCTTT.

This sequence joins TRBV19 and TRBJ2-2; D is ambiguous. V lost 5 bases and J lost 4, with 11 bases in between. The CDR3 extends over 14 amino acids. Germline CDR1 LNHDA, CDR2 SQIVND (reference sequence). Here the CDR3 DNA reads TGTGCCAGTAGTGGCACAGAATTCACCGGGGAGCTGTTTTTT. This gives the protein CASSGTEFTGELFF. Together with reference TRBV19 and TRBJ2-2, the CDR3 gives the full variable domain: DGGITQSPKYLFRKEGQNVTLSCEQNLNHDAMYWYRQDPGQGLRLIYYSQIVNDFQKGDIAEGYSVSREKKESFPLTVTSAQKNPTAFYLCASSGTEFTGELFFGEGSRLTVL.

The rearrangement links TRBV7-2 to TRBJ2-3; the D is unclear. The germline V gene encodes CDR1 SGHTA and CDR2 FQGNSA. The length of the CDR3 is 13 residues. Between the trimmed V and J ends, which lost 5 bases and 0 bases, there was a span of 6 bases. The CDR3 sequence: CASSPQSTDTQYF. CDR3 coding DNA: TGTGCCAGCAGCCCCCAGAGCACAGATACGCAGTATTTT. Drawing the rest from reference TRBV7-2 and TRBJ2-3, the complete variable domain is GAGVSQSPSNKVTEKGKDVELRCDPISGHTALYWYRQSLGQGLEFLIYFQGNSAPDKSGLPSDRFSAERTGGSVSTLTIQRTQQEDSAVYLCASSPQSTDTQYFGPGTRLTVL.

The rearrangement links TRBV13 to TRBJ2-3; D may be TRBD1 (9 bases). V was pared by 5 bases and J by 2 bases, with 20 bases between. The CDR3 sequence is 17 residues long. CDR1 and CDR2 from the germline V gene are PRHDT and FYEKMQ (reference sequence). CDR3 in amino acids: CASSPTGGTGSTDTQYF. The CDR3 bases are TGTGCCAGCAGCCCGACGGGGGGGACAGGGTCCACAGATACGCAGTATTTT. Drawing the rest from reference TRBV13 and TRBJ2-3, the complete variable domain is AAGVIQSPRHLIKEKRETATLKCYPIPRHDTVYWYQQGPGQDPQFLISFYEKMQSDKGSIPDRFSAQQFSDYHSELNMSSLELGDSALYFCASSPTGGTGSTDTQYFGPGTRLTVL.

This sequence joins TRBV25-1 and TRBJ1-2, with 7 nucleotides matching TRBD1. The germline CDR1 and CDR2 sequences are MGHDK and SYGVNS. This CDR3 is built from 16 residues. V lost 2 bases and J lost 2; bases outside the gene matches: 8. The CDR3 nucleotides read TGTGCCAGCAGTGAAACAGGGGCGAATACAAACTATGGCTACACCTTC. It codes for CASSETGANTNYGYTF.

V and J are TRBV4-1 and TRBJ1-1; 7 bases match TRBD1. The CDR3 has 15 amino acids. V shed 5 bases, J shed 1 base, and the junction held 7 bases outside the gene matches. Germline CDR1 MGHRA, CDR2 YSYEKL. CDR3 loop: CASSSDRYTNTEAFF. CDR3 in DNA: TGCGCCAGCAGCTCGGACAGGTATACGAACACTGAAGCTTTCTTT.

This clone was counted a single time. The rearrangement uses TRBV5-1 and TRBJ2-7; possibly TRBD1 for D (6 bases). V lost 0 bases and J 7 bases, leaving 20 bases between the germline ends. CDR1 and CDR2 (germline): SGHRS, YFSETQ. The CDR3 sequence is 16 residues long. CDR3 in DNA: TGCGCCAGCAGCTTGGATCCGGCAGGGGTCTCGGGAGAGCAGTACTTC. This codes for CASSLDPAGVSGEQYF.

J is TRBJ1-1 and V is TRBV28, with TRBD1 matching over 9 bases. Germline V lookup: CDR1 MDHEN, CDR2 SYDVKM. V was pared by 5 bases and J by 3 bases, with 4 bases of the junction left unmatched. The CDR3 contains 14 residues. The CDR3 here is CASSGDRAYTEAFF. DNA of the CDR3: TGTGCCAGCAGTGGGGACAGGGCCTACACTGAAGCTTTCTTT.

The J gene is TRBJ1-3, the V gene TRBV28; the D gene is possibly TRBD1 (5 bases). The CDR3 sequence is 15 residues long. Between the trimmed V and J ends, which lost 5 bases and 1 base, there was a span of 12 bases. Germline assignment: CDR1 MDHEN and CDR2 SYDVKM. The CDR3 is CASSPDIRSGNTIYF. The CDR3 nucleotides are TGTGCCAGCAGTCCGGACATACGATCTGGAAACACCATATATTTT.

CDR3 sequence (DNA): TGTGCCAGCAGCCACCCGGGGATGGGTAGGGAAAAACTGTTTTTT. It codes for CASSHPGMGREKLFF. V usage is TRBV7-9 and J usage is TRBJ1-4; D is unclear. This CDR3 region has 15 residues. V was shortened by 5 bases and J by 8 bases, with 18 bases between the two germline ends. The germline CDR1 and CDR2 sequences are SEHNR and FQNEAQ (reference sequence).

The chain recombines TRBV19 with TRBJ2-7; D perhaps matches TRBD1 (6 bases). CDR3 length equals 15 residues. The germline V and J ends were trimmed by 7 bases and 3 bases, with 19 bases remaining between them. Germline loops: CDR1 LNHDA, CDR2 SQIVND (reference sequence). The CDR3 sequence: CASTARDIKGYEQYF. As DNA, the CDR3 is TGTGCCAGTACCGCCCGGGACATCAAGGGCTACGAGCAGTACTTC.

This rearrangement joins TRBV5-1 to TRBJ1-1, with D hard to call. The germline gives CDR1 SGHRS, CDR2 YFSETQ. The CDR3 is made up of 17 amino acids. V gave up 2 bases and J gave up 0 bases, with 17 bases separating them. CDR3 sequence reads: CASSFGSPADMNTEAFF. CDR3 DNA sequence: TGCGCCAGCAGCTTCGGGTCCCCCGCGGATATGAACACTGAAGCTTTCTTT.

V gene TRBV2 combines with J gene TRBJ2-3; maybe TRBD2 (6 bases). The CDR3 extends over 14 amino acids. Between the trimmed V and J ends, which lost 3 bases and 6 bases, there was a span of 13 bases. Germline V gives CDR1 SNHLY, CDR2 FYNNEI. Here the CDR3 reads CASSEGGRSDTQYF. CDR3 in DNA: TGTGCCAGCAGTGAGGGTGGGAGGAGTGATACGCAGTATTTT.

The gene calls are TRBV29-1 and TRBJ2-7; the match to TRBD1 covers 7 bases. The germline V gene has CDR1 SQVTM and CDR2 ANQGSEA. The CDR3 contains 12 residues. With V trimmed by 6 bases and J by 2 bases, 4 bases remained unmatched. DNA of the CDR3: TGCAGCGTATCGACAGGGACCTACGAGCAGTACTTC. As protein: CSVSTGTYEQYF.

The V call is TRBV28, the J call TRBJ2-5, with 7 bases aligning to TRBD1. J lost 3 bases, V lost 8 bases, and 6 bases had no gene match. The V gene's germline CDR1 is MDHEN and CDR2 SYDVKM. This CDR3 is 13 amino acids long. The CDR3 region has the DNA TGTGCCAGCGTCACAGGGGCGGAAGAGACCCAGTACTTC. Translated: CASVTGAEETQYF.

The chain has TRBV30 and TRBJ2-7; TRBD1 matches 7 bases. The CDR3 consists of 12 residues. V lost 4 bases, J lost 2 bases, and 2 bases stayed unmatched. Germline V gives CDR1 GTSNPN, CDR2 SVGIG (reference sequence). DNA of the CDR3: TGTGCCTGGACAGGGGGAACCTACGAGCAGTACTTC. The encoded protein is CAWTGGTYEQYF.

This chain links TRBV4-1 with TRBJ1-3; D is undetermined. The V gene's germline CDR1 is MGHRA and CDR2 YSYEKL. V gave up 9 bases and J gave up 0 bases, with 15 bases separating them. The CDR3 has 15 residues. The CDR3: CASSLEPSSGNTIYF. The DNA for the CDR3 is TGCGCCAGTTCTCTCGAGCCGTCCTCTGGAAACACCATATATTTT.

This rearrangement joins TRBV30 to TRBJ1-2, with 8 bases identical to TRBD1. After removal of 1 base from V and 6 bases from J, the junction contained 7 bases not matched to a gene. CDR3 size: 14 residues. The germline V gene encodes CDR1 GTSNPN and CDR2 SVGIG (reference sequence). CDR3 amino acids: CAWSGQQGVDGYTF. CDR3 sequence (DNA): TGTGCCTGGAGTGGCCAACAGGGGGTGGATGGCTACACCTTC.

The rearrangement links TRBV10-3 to TRBJ1-2, with D possibly matching TRBD1 (5 bases). Per the germline V gene, CDR1 is ENHRY and CDR2 is SYGVKD. This CDR3 has 14 residues. Trimming removed 6 bases from V and 2 bases from J, with 13 bases in between. Here the CDR3 DNA reads TGTGCCATCAGACCAGCGTCAGGGAACTATGGCTACACCTTC. Translation gives CAIRPASGNYGYTF.

The rearrangement links TRBV4-1 to TRBJ2-1; 7 bases agree with TRBD2. CDR3 length: 15 residues. The ends lost 4 bases at V and 8 bases at J; junction bases unmatched: 11. Germline CDR1 and CDR2: MGHRA and YSYEKL. The CDR3 is CASSRPGTIRDEQFF. DNA for the CDR3: TGCGCCAGCAGCCGTCCCGGGACTATAAGGGATGAGCAGTTCTTC.